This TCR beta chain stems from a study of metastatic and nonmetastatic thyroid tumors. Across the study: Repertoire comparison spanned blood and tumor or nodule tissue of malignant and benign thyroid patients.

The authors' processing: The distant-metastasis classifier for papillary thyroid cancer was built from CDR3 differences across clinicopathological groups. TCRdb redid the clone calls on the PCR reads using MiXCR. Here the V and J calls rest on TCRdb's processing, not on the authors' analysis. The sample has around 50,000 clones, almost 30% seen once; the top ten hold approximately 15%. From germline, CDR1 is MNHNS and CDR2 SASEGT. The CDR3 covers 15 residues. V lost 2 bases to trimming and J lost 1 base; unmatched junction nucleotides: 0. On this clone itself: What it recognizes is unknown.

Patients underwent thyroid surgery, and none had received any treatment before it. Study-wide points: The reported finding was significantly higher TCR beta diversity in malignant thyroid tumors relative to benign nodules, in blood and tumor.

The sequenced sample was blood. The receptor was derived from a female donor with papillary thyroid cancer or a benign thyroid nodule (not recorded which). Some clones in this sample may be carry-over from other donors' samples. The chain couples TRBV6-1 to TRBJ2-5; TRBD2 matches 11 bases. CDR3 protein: CASSETSGSQETQYF. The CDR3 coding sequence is TGTGCCAGCAGTGAAACTAGCGGGAGCCAAGAGACCCAGTACTTC.